This TCR beta chain was sequenced for a study of sequential checkpoint blockade in melanoma. Overall study context: Maintenance nivolumab came after either treatment sequence. About 88 pretreatment tumor DNA samples were TCRβ immunosequenced.

Indicated treatment: randomized to nivolumab then ipilimumab (arm A) or the reverse (arm B). No patient had prior DNA-damaging chemotherapy. CDR1 and CDR2 from the germline V gene are MNHGY and SAAAGT. Trimming took off 10 bases at V and 4 bases at J, with 14 bases between the two ends. CDR3 length: 13 amino acids. Repertoires were generated with immunoSEQ multiplex PCR, while TCRdb's copy carries only in-frame clones and drops some. The table has approximately 19,000 clones, over 65% seen once. V gene TRBV6-8 combines with J gene TRBJ1-5; D is unresolved. The sequencing used tumor tissue (inferred from file names), collected from a patient given nivolumab and ipilimumab in sequence. The sequence derives from a human donor with melanoma. CDR3 protein: CAISKDRNQPQHF. Here the CDR3 DNA reads TGTGCCATCAGCAAAGACCGAAATCAGCCCCAGCATTTT.